Listed here is a single T cell receptor beta chain. The antigen is not known. This sample was included in a study of graft-versus-host responses after intestinal transplantation. As for the study in general: Recipients had multivisceral, liver-intestinal, or isolated intestinal transplants.

Study observations and caveats: Where graft-donor T cell macrochimerism was present, patients had high graft-versus-host to host-versus-graft clonal ratios in allografts.

Deletions cut 1 base from V and 2 bases from J, with 17 bases between. The CDR3 consists of 17 residues. In germline, CDR1 is SGDLS, CDR2 YYNGEE. The protocol was immunoSEQ multiplex PCR, while the TCRdb copy is restricted to in-frame clones and leaves out a portion. The profile covers around 90,000 clones, with approximately 92% appearing a single time and around 1.2% taken by the ten largest. This TCR came from a human donor who was the organ donor for an intestinal transplant. The specimen comprised unstimulated CD8+ T cells sorted from spleen or lymph node cells, sampled before transplant. This sequence joins TRBV9 and TRBJ2-3; TRBD2 might be the D (6 bases). CDR3 DNA sequence: TGTGCCAGCAGCGTAAATGGACGAGCGGGCACCACAGATACGCAGTATTTT. Translated, it gives CASSVNGRAGTTDTQYF.